This is a list of T cell receptor beta chains from one sample in a study of metastatic and nonmetastatic thyroid tumors. TCRdb re-called the PCR reads through MiXCR. The sample includes approximately 17,000 clones, 26% of them seen just once. Material for sequencing was tumor tissue. The receptors stem from a female donor with papillary thyroid cancer or a benign thyroid nodule (not recorded which). Some clones in this sample may be carry-over from other donors' samples. Each CDR3 is given with its conserved first and last residue. A D gene is named only where the DNA matches it firmly. Clone size is not always given. Where it is, it says once, few, many or a class for expanded clones.

J,V,D,size,DNA,CDR3
TRBJ1-2,TRBV27,-,many,TGTGCCAGCACCAAAGGACTGATCTATGGCTACACCTTC,CASTKGLIYGYTF
TRBJ2-1,TRBV20-1,TRBD2,-,TGCAGTGCTAGCTCTGGTAGCGGGGGAAATGAGCAGTTCTTC,CSASSGSGGNEQFF
TRBJ2-3,TRBV20-1,TRBD2,-,TGCAGTGCTAGGTCCTCTAGCGGGAGGCTATACACAGATACGCAGTATTTT,CSARSSSGRLYTDTQYF
TRBJ2-3,TRBV7-7,-,many,TGTGCTAGCAGCCAAAACCCACTAGCTAGCACAGATACGCAGTATTTT,CASSQNPLASTDTQYF
TRBJ2-7,TRBV19,-,-,TGTGCCAGTAGTTCCGGGAAAGGTCCCTACGAGCAGTACTTC,CASSSGKGPYEQYF
TRBJ2-7,TRBV10-3,TRBD2,many,TGTGCCATCAGCGATAGCGGGGGATCCTACGAGCAGTACTTC,CAISDSGGSYEQYF
TRBJ1-4,TRBV30,-,many,TGTGCCTGGAGTGTTCAGGGCAGGGGAAAACTGTTTTTT,CAWSVQGRGKLFF
TRBJ1-6,TRBV14,-,many,TGTGCCAGCAGCCAAGGGACCGGGACGGGGAATTCACCCCTCCACTTT,CASSQGTGTGNSPLHF
TRBJ2-2,TRBV7-9,-,-,TGTGCCAGCAGCTTATCTGGTAACACCGGGGAGCTGTTTTTT,CASSLSGNTGELFF
TRBJ2-7,TRBV20-1,TRBD1,many,TGCAGTGCTAGTAATCCAGGGGGCGAATATACCCACGAGCAGTACTTC,CSASNPGGEYTHEQYF
TRBJ2-1,TRBV7-8,TRBD2,-,TGTGCCAGCAGCCCCGGACTAGCGGGAGTCGATGAGCAGTTCTTC,CASSPGLAGVDEQFF
TRBJ2-6,TRBV6-1,-,medium-sized,TGTGCCAGCAGTGAAGTTCCGGGAGCTGGGGCCAACGTCCTGACTTTC,CASSEVPGAGANVLTF
TRBJ2-3,TRBV2,-,many,TGTGCCAGCAGTCTTACCGGGAACCCAACAGATACGCAGTATTTT,CASSLTGNPTDTQYF
TRBJ2-7,TRBV6-1,-,many,TGTGCCAGCAGTTTCGGCAGCATCTACGAGCAGTACTTC,CASSFGSIYEQYF
TRBJ2-2,TRBV7-9,-,few,TGTGCCAGCAGCTTATCAGGGGCCGGGGAGCTGTTTTTT,CASSLSGAGELFF
TRBJ2-5,TRBV20-1,TRBD2,many,TGCAGTGCTAGAGATAGACTAGCGGGAGACCAAGAGACCCAGTACTTC,CSARDRLAGDQETQYF
TRBJ2-7,TRBV20-1,-,-,TGCAGTGCTGGGTCTAAGGGTGCTTACGAGCAGTACTTC,CSAGSKGAYEQYF
TRBJ1-5,TRBV3-1,-,many,TGTGCCAGCAGCCAAGATCGGGGGGGACCCTGGCCCCAGCATTTT,CASSQDRGGPWPQHF
TRBJ1-2,TRBV5-1,TRBD1,-,TGCGCCAGCAGCTACGCGGACAGGGGTTCATATGGCTACACCTTC,CASSYADRGSYGYTF
TRBJ2-7,TRBV28,TRBD2,many,TGTGCCAGCAGTGGGCCCAGCGGGGGTCTCTACGAGCAGTACTTC,CASSGPSGGLYEQYF
TRBJ2-3,TRBV19,TRBD2,few,TGTGCCACTGTAAACCTGTCGGGGGGTCGAGATACGCAGTATTTT,CATVNLSGGRDTQYF
TRBJ2-5,TRBV28,TRBD2,many,TGTGCCAGCAATTCCGGGACTAGCGGGGGGAGGGTCTTC,CASNSGTSGGRVF
TRBJ1-2,TRBV4-1,-,many,TGCGCCAGCAGCCAAGTAACTGGCTCCTCATATGGCTACACCTTC,CASSQVTGSSYGYTF
TRBJ2-5,TRBV12-3/TRBV12-4,TRBD2,few,TGTGCCAGCAGCCCAGGGACTAGCGGCTCTGAGGAGACCCAGTACTTC,CASSPGTSGSEETQYF
TRBJ2-7,TRBV28,-,-,TGTGTCAGCATTAGTTTAGGGGTCGCCCACTACGAGCAGTACTTC,CVSISLGVAHYEQYF
TRBJ1-2,TRBV6-2/TRBV6-3,-,-,TGTGCCAGCAGCTTAGAGGGGGACATATCCATTACCGGCTACACCTTC,CASSLEGDISITGYTF
TRBJ1-1,TRBV19,-,many,TGTGCCAGTAGTATAGATAGAGACAGGAACACTGAAGCTTTCTTT,CASSIDRDRNTEAFF
TRBJ1-2,TRBV30,TRBD1,-,TGTGCCTGGAGTGACCCTGACAGGGCTTATTATGGCTACACCTTC,CAWSDPDRAYYGYTF
TRBJ1-1,TRBV7-3,-,few,TGTGTCAGCAGCTTAAGCACTAGGACCGAAGCTTTCTTT,CVSSLSTRTEAFF
TRBJ2-1,TRBV7-2,-,few,TGTGCCAGCGGGAAATTACCACTTGAGCAGTTCTTC,CASGKLPLEQFF
TRBJ2-3,TRBV20-1,TRBD2,many,TGCAGTGCTAGGGCTTCTAGCGGGAGGCTATACACAGATACGCAGTATTTT,CSARASSGRLYTDTQYF